This T cell receptor beta chain emerged from a study of Ad26.COV2.S vaccination and SARS-CoV-2 variants. The wider study: Within the COV1001 Ad26.COV2.S trial arm, the donor was enrolled. Donor got 5x10^10 or 1x10^11 viral particles of Ad26.COV2.S. Study results and caveats: Measurement of non-spike TCR breadth gave similar results in vaccine and placebo recipients. Substantial breadth was reportedly displayed by spike-specific CD8+ and CD4+ T cell responses after vaccination.

The protocol was immunoSEQ multiplex PCR, while the TCRdb copy is restricted to in-frame clones and leaves out a portion. The sample contains about 420,000 clones, approximately 87% of which appear only once. This clone appeared a single time. Its antigen remains unknown. Germline CDR1 and CDR2: SEHNR and FQNEAQ (reference sequence). Trimming took off 5 bases at V and 6 bases at J, with 13 bases between the two ends. The CDR3 runs to 13 residues. Treatment noted: around 19 received Ad26.COV2.S at low or high dose, single or two shots; about 5 received placebo; per-sample allocation not given. Day 63 after the first injection of vaccine or placebo was the sampling time.

This chain connects TRBV7-9 to TRBJ1-2; D is possibly TRBD1 (6 bases). The sequence was obtained from a person between 18 and 60 years old who received the Ad26.COV2.S COVID-19 vaccine or a placebo. Sequenced here: peripheral blood, sampled in a trial of Ad26.COV2.S vaccine versus placebo. CDR3 protein: CASSTGQINGYTF. In DNA form, the CDR3 reads TGTGCCAGCAGCACCGGACAGATAAATGGCTACACCTTC.